This note documents a single TCR beta chain sequence. The method was immunoSEQ multiplex PCR; TCRdb's version includes in-frame clones alone and lacks a portion of them. The sample has about 260,000 clones; 75% to 90% are singletons. The V gene's germline CDR1 is MNHEY and CDR2 SMNVEV (reference sequence). The CDR3 runs 16 residues. V shed 8 bases and J shed 5 bases, with 24 bases lying between them. Two negative PCRs, clearance, or symptom resolution were required of recovered Cohort 3 donors. The data derive from a study of blood T cell repertoires in COVID-19. Study-level information: Italy, Spain and the United States were the sources of the convalescent and acute COVID-19 samples. Sample material is recorded as cDNA or gDNA derived from T cells, B-cell-depleted T cells, or PBMCs.

The V and J genes are TRBV27 and TRBJ1-1; TRBD1 is a possible D gene (5 bases). The sequence was obtained from a woman under 30 who had recovered from COVID-19. Sequenced: PBMCs or T cells enriched from blood (not recorded which). CDR3 protein: CASGHLLGGLITEAFF. The CDR3 nucleotides are TGTGCCAGCGGTCATCTCCTCGGGGGACTAATTACTGAAGCTTTCTTT.